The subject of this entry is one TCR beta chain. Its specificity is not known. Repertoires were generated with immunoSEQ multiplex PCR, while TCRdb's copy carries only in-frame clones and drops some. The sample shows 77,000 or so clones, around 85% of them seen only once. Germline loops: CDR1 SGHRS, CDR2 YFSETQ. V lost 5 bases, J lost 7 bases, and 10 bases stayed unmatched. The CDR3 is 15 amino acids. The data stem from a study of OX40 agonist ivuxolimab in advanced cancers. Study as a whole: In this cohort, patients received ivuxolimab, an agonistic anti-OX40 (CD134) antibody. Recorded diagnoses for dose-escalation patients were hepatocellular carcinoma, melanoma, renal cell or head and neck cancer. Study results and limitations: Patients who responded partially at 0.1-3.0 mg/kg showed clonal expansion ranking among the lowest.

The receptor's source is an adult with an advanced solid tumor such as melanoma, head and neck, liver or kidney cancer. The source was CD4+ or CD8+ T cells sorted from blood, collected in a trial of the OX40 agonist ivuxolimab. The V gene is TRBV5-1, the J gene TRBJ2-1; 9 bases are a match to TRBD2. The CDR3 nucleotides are TGCGCCAGCAGTTGGACTAGCGCGGTAGTAAATGAGCAGTTCTTC. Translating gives CASSWTSAVVNEQFF.